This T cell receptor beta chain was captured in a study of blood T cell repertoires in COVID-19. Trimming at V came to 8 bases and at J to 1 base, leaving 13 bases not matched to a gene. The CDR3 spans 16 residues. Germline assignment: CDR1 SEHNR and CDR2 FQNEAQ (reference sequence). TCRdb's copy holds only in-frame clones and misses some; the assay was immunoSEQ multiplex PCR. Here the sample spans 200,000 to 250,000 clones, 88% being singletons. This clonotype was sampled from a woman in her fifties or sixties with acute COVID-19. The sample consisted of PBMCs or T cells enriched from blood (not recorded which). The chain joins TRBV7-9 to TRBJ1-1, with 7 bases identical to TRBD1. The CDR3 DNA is TGTGCCAGCGGCTGGGGCGGAGGGGGCTGGAACACTGAAGCTTTCTTT. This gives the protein CASGWGGGGWNTEAFF.